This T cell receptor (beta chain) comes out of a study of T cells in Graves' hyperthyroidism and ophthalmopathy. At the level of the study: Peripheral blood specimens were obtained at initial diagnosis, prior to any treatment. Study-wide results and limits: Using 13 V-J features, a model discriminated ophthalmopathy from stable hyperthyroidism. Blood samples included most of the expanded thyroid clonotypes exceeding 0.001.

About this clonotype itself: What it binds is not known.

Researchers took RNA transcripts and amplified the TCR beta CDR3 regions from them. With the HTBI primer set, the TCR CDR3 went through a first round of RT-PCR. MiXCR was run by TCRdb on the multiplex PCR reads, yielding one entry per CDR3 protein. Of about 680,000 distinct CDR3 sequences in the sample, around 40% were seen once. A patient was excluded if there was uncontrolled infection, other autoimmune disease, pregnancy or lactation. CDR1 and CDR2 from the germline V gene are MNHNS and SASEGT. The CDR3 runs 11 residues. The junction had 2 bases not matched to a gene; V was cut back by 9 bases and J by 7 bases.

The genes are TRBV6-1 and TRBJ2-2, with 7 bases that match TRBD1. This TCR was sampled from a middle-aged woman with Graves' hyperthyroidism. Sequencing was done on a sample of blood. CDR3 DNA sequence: TGTGCCAGAGACAGGGACGGGGAGCTGTTTTTT. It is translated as CARDRDGELFF.